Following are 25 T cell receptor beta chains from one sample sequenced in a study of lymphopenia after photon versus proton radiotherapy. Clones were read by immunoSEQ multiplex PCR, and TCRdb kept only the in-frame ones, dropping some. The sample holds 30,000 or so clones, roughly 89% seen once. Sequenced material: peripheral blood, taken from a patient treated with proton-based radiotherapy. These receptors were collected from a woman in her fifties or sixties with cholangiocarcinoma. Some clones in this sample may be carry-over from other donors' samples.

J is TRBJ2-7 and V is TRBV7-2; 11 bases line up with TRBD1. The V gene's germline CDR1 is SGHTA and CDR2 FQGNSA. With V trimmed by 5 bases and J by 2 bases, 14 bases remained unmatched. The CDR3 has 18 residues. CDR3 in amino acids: CASSQGGTGGFEAYEQYF. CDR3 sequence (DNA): TGTGCCAGCAGCCAAGGGGGGACAGGGGGTTTCGAGGCCTACGAGCAGTACTTC.

The CDR3 here is CASSWNRDRGDTIYF. In DNA form, the CDR3 reads TGTGCCAGCAGCTGGAACCGGGACAGAGGGGACACCATATATTTT. This sequence joins TRBV7-8 and TRBJ1-3; 7 nucleotides align to TRBD1. CDR3 length: 15 amino acids. Germline V lookup: CDR1 SGHVS, CDR2 FQNEAQ. The V and J ends lost 4 bases and 8 bases, in that order; junction bases with no gene match: 11.

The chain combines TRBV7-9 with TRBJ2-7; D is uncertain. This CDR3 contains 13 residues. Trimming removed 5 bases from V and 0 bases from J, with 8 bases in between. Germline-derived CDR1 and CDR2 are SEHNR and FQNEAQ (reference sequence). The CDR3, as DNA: TGTGCCAGCAGCCCCAGGAGCTCCTACGAGCAGTACTTC. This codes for CASSPRSSYEQYF.

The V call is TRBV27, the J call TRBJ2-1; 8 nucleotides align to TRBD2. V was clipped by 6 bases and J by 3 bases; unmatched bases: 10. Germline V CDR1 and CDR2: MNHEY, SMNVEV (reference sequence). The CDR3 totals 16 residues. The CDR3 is CASSEGLEVFYNEQFF. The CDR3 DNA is TGTGCCAGCAGCGAGGGACTAGAGGTTTTCTACAATGAGCAGTTCTTC.

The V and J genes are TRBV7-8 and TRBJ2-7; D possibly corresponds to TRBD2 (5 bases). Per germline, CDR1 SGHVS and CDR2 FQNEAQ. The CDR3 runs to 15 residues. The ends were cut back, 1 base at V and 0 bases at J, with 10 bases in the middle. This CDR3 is CASSLVGANSYEQYF. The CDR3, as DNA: TGTGCCAGCAGCTTAGTGGGAGCGAACTCCTACGAGCAGTACTTC.

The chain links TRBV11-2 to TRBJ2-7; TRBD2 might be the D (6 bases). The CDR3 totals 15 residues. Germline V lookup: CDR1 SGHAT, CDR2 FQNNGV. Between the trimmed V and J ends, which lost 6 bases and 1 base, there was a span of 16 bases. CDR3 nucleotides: TGTGCCAGCAGTTCCGGGACTCAGCCTTCCTACGAGCAGTACTTC. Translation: CASSSGTQPSYEQYF.

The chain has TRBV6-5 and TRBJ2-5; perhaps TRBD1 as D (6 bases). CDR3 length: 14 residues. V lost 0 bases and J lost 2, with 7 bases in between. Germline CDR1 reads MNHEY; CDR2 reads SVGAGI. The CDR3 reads CASSYSGQQETQYF. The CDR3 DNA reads TGTGCCAGCAGTTACTCTGGACAGCAAGAGACCCAGTACTTC.

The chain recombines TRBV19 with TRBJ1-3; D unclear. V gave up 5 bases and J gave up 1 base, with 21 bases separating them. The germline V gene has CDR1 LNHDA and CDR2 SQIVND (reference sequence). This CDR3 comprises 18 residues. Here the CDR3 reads CASSSRTDRYVSGNTIYF. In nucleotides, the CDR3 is TGTGCCAGTAGTTCTCGAACGGACCGGTATGTGTCTGGAAACACCATATATTTT.

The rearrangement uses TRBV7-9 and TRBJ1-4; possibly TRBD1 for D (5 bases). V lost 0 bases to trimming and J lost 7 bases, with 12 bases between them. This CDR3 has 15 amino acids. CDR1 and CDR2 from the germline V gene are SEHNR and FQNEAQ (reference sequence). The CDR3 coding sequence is TGTGCCAGCAGCTTAGCGTCGGGGGGTGCTGAAAAACTGTTTTTT. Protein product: CASSLASGGAEKLFF.

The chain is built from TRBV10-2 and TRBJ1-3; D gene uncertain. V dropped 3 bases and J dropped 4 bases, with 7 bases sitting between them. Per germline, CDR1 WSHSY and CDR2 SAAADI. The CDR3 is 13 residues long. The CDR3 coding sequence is TGCGCCAGCAGTGACATTCGGGGAAACACCATATATTTT. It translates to CASSDIRGNTIYF.

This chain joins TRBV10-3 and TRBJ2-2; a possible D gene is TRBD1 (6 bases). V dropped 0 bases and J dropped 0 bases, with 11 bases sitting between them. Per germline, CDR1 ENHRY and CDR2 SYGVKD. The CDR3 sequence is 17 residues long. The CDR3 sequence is CAISESLGAANTGELFF. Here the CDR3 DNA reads TGTGCCATCAGTGAGTCTTTGGGGGCCGCGAACACCGGGGAGCTGTTTTTT.

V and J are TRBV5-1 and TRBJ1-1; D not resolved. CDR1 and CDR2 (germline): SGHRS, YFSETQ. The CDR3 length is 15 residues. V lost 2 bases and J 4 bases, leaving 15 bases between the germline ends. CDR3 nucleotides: TGCGCCAGCAGCTTTATAGCGGTGACGGGCACTGAAGCTTTCTTT. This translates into CASSFIAVTGTEAFF.

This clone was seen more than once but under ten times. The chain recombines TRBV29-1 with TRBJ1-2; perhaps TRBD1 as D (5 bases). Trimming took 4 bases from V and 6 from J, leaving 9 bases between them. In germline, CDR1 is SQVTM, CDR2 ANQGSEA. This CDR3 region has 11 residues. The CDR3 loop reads CSVASGNGYTF. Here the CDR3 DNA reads TGCAGCGTTGCTTCAGGGAATGGCTACACCTTC.

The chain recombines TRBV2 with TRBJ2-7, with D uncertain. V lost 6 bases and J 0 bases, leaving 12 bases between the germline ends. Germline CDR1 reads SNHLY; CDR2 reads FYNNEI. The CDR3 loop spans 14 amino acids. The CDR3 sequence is CASSLDQTSYEQYF. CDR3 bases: TGTGCCAGCAGCCTTGACCAAACCTCCTACGAGCAGTACTTC.

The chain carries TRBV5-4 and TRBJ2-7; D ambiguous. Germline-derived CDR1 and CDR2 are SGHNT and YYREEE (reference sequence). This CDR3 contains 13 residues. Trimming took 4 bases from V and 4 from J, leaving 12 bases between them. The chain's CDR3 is CASSPGRIYEQYF. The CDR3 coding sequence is TGTGCCAGCAGCCCCGGACGGATTTACGAGCAGTACTTC.

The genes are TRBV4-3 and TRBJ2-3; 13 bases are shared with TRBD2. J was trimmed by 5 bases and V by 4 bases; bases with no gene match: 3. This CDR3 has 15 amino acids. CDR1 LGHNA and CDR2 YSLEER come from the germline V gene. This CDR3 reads CASSRTSGSLDTQYF. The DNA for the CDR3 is TGCGCCAGCAGCCGGACTAGCGGGAGTTTAGATACGCAGTATTTT.

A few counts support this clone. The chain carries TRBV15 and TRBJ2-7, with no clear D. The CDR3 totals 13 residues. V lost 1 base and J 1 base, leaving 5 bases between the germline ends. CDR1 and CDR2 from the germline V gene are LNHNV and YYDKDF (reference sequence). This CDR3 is CATSRGHSYEQYF. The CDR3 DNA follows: TGTGCCACCAGCAGAGGACATTCCTACGAGCAGTACTTC.

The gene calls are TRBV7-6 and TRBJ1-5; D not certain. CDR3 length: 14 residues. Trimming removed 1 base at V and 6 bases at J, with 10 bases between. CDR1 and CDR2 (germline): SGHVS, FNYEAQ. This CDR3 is CASSLVSAGQPQHF. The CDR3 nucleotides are TGTGCCAGCAGCTTAGTTTCCGCGGGTCAGCCCCAGCATTTT.

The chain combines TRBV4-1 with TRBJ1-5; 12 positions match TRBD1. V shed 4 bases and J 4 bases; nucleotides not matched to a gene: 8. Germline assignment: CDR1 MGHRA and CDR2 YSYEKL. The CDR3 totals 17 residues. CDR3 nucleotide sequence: TGCGCCAGCAGCCCGTCCCGGGACAGGGGGCTAAATCAGCCCCAGCATTTT. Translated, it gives CASSPSRDRGLNQPQHF.

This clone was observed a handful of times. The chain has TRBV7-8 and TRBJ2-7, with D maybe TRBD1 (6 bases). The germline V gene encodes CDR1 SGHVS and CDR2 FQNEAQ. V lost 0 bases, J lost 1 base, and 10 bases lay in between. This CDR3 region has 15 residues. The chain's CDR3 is CASSLAGGYSYEQYF. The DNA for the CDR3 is TGTGCCAGCAGCTTAGCAGGGGGTTATTCCTACGAGCAGTACTTC. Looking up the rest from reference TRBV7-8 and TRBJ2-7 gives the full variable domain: GAGVSQSPRYKVAKRGQDVALRCDPISGHVSLFWYQQALGQGPEFLTYFQNEAQLDKSGLPSDRFFAERPEGSVSTLKIQRTQQEDSAVYLCASSLAGGYSYEQYFGPGTRLTVT.

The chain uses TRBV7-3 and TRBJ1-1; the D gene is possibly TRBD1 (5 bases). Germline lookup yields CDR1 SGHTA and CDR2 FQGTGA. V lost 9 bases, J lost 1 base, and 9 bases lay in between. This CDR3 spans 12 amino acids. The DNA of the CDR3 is TGTGCCAGTAGTACAGGGAACACTGAAGCTTTCTTT. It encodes CASSTGNTEAFF.

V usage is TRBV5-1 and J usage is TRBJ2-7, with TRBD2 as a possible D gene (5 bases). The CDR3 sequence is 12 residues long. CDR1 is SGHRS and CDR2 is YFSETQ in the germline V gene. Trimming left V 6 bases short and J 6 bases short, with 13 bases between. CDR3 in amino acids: CASTSGGGEQYF. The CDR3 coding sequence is TGCGCCAGCACCTCTGGAGGTGGCGAGCAGTACTTC. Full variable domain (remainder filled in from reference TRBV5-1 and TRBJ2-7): KAGVTQTPRYLIKTRGQQVTLSCSPISGHRSVSWYQQTPGQGLQFLFEYFSETQRNKGNFPGRFSGRQFSNSRSEMNVSTLELGDSALYLCASTSGGGEQYFGPGTRLTVT.

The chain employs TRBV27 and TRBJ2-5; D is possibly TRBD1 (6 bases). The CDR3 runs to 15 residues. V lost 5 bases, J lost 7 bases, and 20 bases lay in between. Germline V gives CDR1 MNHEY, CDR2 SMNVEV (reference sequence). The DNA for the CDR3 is TGTGCCAGCAGTCCTCAGACAGGTACCTACGGGACCCAGTACTTC. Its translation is CASSPQTGTYGTQYF.

The CDR3 nucleotides are TGCGCCAGCAGCGAGAATTATAATGAGCAGTTCTTC. Translated, it gives CASSENYNEQFF. V usage is TRBV10-1 and J usage is TRBJ2-1; D call uncertain. From germline, CDR1 is WNHNN and CDR2 SYGVQD (reference sequence). This CDR3 comprises 12 residues. With 6 bases removed from V and 7 bases from J, the gap between germline ends came to 10 bases.

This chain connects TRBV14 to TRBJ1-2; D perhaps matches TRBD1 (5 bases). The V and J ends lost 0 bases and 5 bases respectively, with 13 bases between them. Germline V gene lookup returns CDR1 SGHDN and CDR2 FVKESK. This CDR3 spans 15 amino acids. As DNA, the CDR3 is TGTGCCAGCAGCCAAGATAGGAGGGGCTGGTATGGCTACACCTTC. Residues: CASSQDRRGWYGYTF.